This is a list of T cell receptor beta chains from one sample in a study of OX40 agonist ivuxolimab in advanced cancers. Here immunoSEQ multiplex PCR was the method, and the copy in TCRdb shows in-frame clones only, minus some. The sample comprises tens of thousands of clones, about 73% of which are singletons, and roughly 5.4% rests with the top ten. The material sequenced was CD4+ or CD8+ T cells sorted from blood, taken in a trial of the OX40 agonist ivuxolimab. The receptors were gathered from an adult with an advanced solid tumor such as melanoma, head and neck, liver or kidney cancer. The CDR3 runs from the conserved cysteine through the conserved F or W. Fields, in order: J gene, V gene, CDR3 protein.

J: TRBJ1-1
V: TRBV7-8
CDR3: CASSDRGRGAEAFF

J: TRBJ1-2
V: TRBV7-2
CDR3: CASSSTGPGGYTF

J: TRBJ2-4
V: TRBV5-4
CDR3: CASSSSSGGRDIQYF

J: TRBJ1-1
V: TRBV18
CDR3: CASSGQDYTEAFF

J: TRBJ2-6
V: TRBV19
CDR3: CASSKASSGANVLTF

J: TRBJ1-5
V: TRBV2
CDR3: CASRGQGAGNQPQHF

J: TRBJ1-1
V: TRBV7-2
CDR3: CASSRWGDAEAFF

J: TRBJ1-2
V: TRBV7-2
CDR3: CASSLGGTESNYGYTF

J: TRBJ1-6
V: TRBV7-8
CDR3: CASSLWKNSPLHF

J: TRBJ1-4
V: TRBV19
CDR3: CASSTAGTGLEKLFF

J: TRBJ2-5
V: TRBV29-1
CDR3: CSVEAVGGPETQYF

J: TRBJ2-1
V: TRBV27
CDR3: CASWRPGQGGNEQFF

J: TRBJ1-5
V: TRBV28
CDR3: CASSQQGARQPQHF

J: TRBJ1-2
V: TRBV28
CDR3: CASSSGQGRAYGYTF

J: TRBJ2-7
V: TRBV10-3
CDR3: CAISEWPNSGEQYF

J: TRBJ1-6
V: TRBV25-1
CDR3: CASSERDRYNSPLHF

J: TRBJ1-4
V: TRBV25-1
CDR3: CASSHRRATNEKLFF

J: TRBJ1-4
V: TRBV12-5
CDR3: CASGTSLPGEKLFF

J: TRBJ1-1
V: TRBV5-4
CDR3: CASSFGGQGEAFF

J: TRBJ1-1
V: TRBV19
CDR3: CASTAVGLLNTEAFF

J: TRBJ2-1
V: TRBV6-1
CDR3: CASRLGLNNNEQFF

J: TRBJ1-5
V: TRBV6-1
CDR3: CASSPHGGDQPQHF

J: TRBJ1-4
V: TRBV5-1
CDR3: CASSVGSGAGFEKLFF

J: TRBJ2-1
V: TRBV11-2
CDR3: CASSPTLGTGTDEQFF

J: TRBJ1-2
V: TRBV5-4
CDR3: CASSFLQGPNRYTF

J: TRBJ2-1
V: TRBV29-1
CDR3: CSVDKAGDEQFF

J: TRBJ1-5
V: TRBV6-1
CDR3: CASSVGQGANQPQHF

J: TRBJ1-6
V: TRBV7-2
CDR3: CASSLEQSNSPLHF